Each of the 12 T cell receptor beta chains below was sequenced from the same sample in a study of cytomegalovirus exposure and HLA in healthy donors. TCRdb's table, derived via immunoSEQ multiplex PCR, lists solely in-frame clones and lacks some. The sample consists of over 150,000 clones, about 89% of them appearing once. Sequencing used PBMCs. The receptors originated from a woman aged 18-29 years in good health and CMV-seropositive.

V is TRBV7-9 and J is TRBJ2-3, with 8 bases matching TRBD1. The junction had 4 bases not matched to a gene; V was cut back by 4 bases and J by 4 bases. CDR1 and CDR2 (germline): SEHNR, FQNEAQ (reference sequence). The CDR3 runs to 14 residues. The CDR3 loop reads CASSWDRPPDTQYF. CDR3 nucleotides: TGTGCCAGCAGCTGGGACAGGCCCCCAGATACGCAGTATTTT.

The J gene is TRBJ2-1, the V gene TRBV5-8, with TRBD1 identical over 7 bases. CDR1 is SGHTS, CDR2 YDEGEE, per germline. The CDR3 is made up of 14 amino acids. The junction had 11 bases not matched to a gene; V was cut back by 9 bases and J by 5 bases. The DNA of the CDR3 is TGTGCCACCAGAGCATGGACAGGAAACAATGAGCAGTTCTTC. This codes for CATRAWTGNNEQFF.

The J gene is TRBJ1-2, the V gene TRBV5-1, with D perhaps matching TRBD1 (6 bases). The V gene lost 0 bases and the J gene lost 4 bases, with 13 bases spanning the gap. This CDR3 comprises 15 residues. From germline, CDR1 is SGHRS and CDR2 YFSETQ. The CDR3, as DNA: TGCGCCAGCAGCTTGGCCCTAGGACAGTCCTATGGCTACACCTTC. Its protein product is CASSLALGQSYGYTF.

The chain carries TRBV27 and TRBJ1-6; TRBD1 aligns across 7 bases. Per germline, CDR1 MNHEY and CDR2 SMNVEV (reference sequence). The CDR3 covers 14 residues. Trimming took 3 bases from V and 5 from J; bases not matched to a gene: 1. CDR3 protein: CASSFTGDNSPLHF. The CDR3 nucleotides are TGTGCCAGCAGTTTTACAGGGGATAATTCACCCCTCCACTTT.

Turning to this clone: One end of the junction is discordant with germline, which a read error may explain. This sequence joins TRBV5-1 and TRBJ1-5; D ambiguous. CDR1 is SGHRS and CDR2 is YFSETQ in the germline V gene. This CDR3 is built from 15 residues. The DNA of the CDR3 is TGCGCCAGCAGGTTGGACGGTTATAGCAATCAGCCCCAGCATTTT. This encodes CASRLDGYSNQPQHF.

The chain couples TRBV9 to TRBJ2-3; a possible D gene is TRBD2 (6 bases). The length of the CDR3 is 17 residues. CDR1 and CDR2 (germline): SGDLS, YYNGEE. V gave up 0 bases and J gave up 3 bases, with 17 bases separating them. This chain's CDR3 is CASSVAEVLAGTDTQYF. Written as DNA, the CDR3 is TGTGCCAGCAGCGTAGCCGAAGTACTAGCAGGGACAGATACGCAGTATTTT.

This clone was observed a single time. The rearrangement links TRBV29-1 to TRBJ2-7; D unclear. CDR1 is SQVTM and CDR2 is ANQGSEA in the germline V gene. The germline V and J ends were trimmed by 7 bases and 2 bases, with 9 bases remaining between them. This CDR3 is 11 amino acids long. CDR3 residues: CSATVAYEQYF. CDR3 nucleotides: TGCAGCGCCACAGTAGCCTACGAGCAGTACTTC.

The chain is built from TRBV11-1 and TRBJ2-5; the match to TRBD1 covers 11 bases. CDR3 length: 13 residues. Germline CDR1 is SGHAT and CDR2 is FQDESV (reference sequence). The J segment lost 5 bases and the V segment lost 5 bases, leaving 1 base of the junction unmatched. CDR3 DNA sequence: TGTGCCAGCAGCAGGGACAGGGGGGAGACCCAGTACTTC. Its protein product is CASSRDRGETQYF.

The J gene is TRBJ1-5, the V gene TRBV4-1; unclear D gene. Germline assignment: CDR1 MGHRA and CDR2 YSYEKL. CDR3 size: 16 residues. Trimming removed 0 bases at V and 1 base at J, with 10 bases between. As DNA, the CDR3 is TGCGCCAGCAGCCAAGATGTGAGTTGGAGCAATCAGCCCCAGCATTTT. It codes for CASSQDVSWSNQPQHF.

This chain joins TRBV4-1 and TRBJ1-5, with D unclear. Germline CDR1 is MGHRA and CDR2 is YSYEKL. The CDR3 runs 14 residues. Trimming pared 6 bases from V and 3 bases from J, leaving 12 bases between. The CDR3, as DNA: TGCGCCAGCAGAAGCAATGTCGCCAATCAGCCCCAGCATTTT. Its protein is CASRSNVANQPQHF.

J is TRBJ2-7 and V is TRBV15, with 11 bases that match TRBD2. This CDR3 region has 18 residues. Germline trimming cut 0 bases from V and 0 bases from J; bases unmatched to any gene: 7. CDR1 is LNHNV and CDR2 is YYDKDF in the germline V gene (reference sequence). In DNA, the CDR3 is TGTGCCACCAGCAGAGATTTTGGGGGACTAGCGGCCTCCTACGAGCAGTACTTC. It translates to CATSRDFGGLAASYEQYF.

This clone was detected only once. CDR3 in DNA: TGTGCCAGCAGTCTCGGGGGAAACACCATATATTTT. Encoded protein: CASSLGGNTIYF. J is TRBJ1-3 and V is TRBV27; no reliable D call. Germline V lookup: CDR1 MNHEY, CDR2 SMNVEV (reference sequence). Trimming cost V 5 bases and J 4 bases, with 6 bases left between them. This CDR3 is built from 12 residues.